The T cell receptor (beta chain) under discussion was sequenced for a study of radiation and T cells in renal cell carcinoma. Study-wide background: Nephrectomy followed 15 Gy stereotactic body radiation by 4 weeks.

For this clone: Antigen unknown. A read error may account for a junction end that differs from germline.

The CDR3 spans 8 residues. Germline CDR1 is SNHLY and CDR2 is FYNNEI. Profiled with immunoSEQ multiplex PCR; TCRdb holds only in-frame clones, not every one. The sample has about 140,000 clones, roughly 83% seen once. Indicated time point: baseline pretreatment blood. Described treatment: 15 Gy SBRT to primary tumor, nephrectomy 4 weeks later. General study points: From baseline, blood top tumor clonotypes peaked at 2 weeks post-radiation.

The genes are TRBV2 and TRBJ1-1; D unclear. This TCR was recovered from a woman aged 45-65 years with renal cell carcinoma. Sequenced here: blood, sampled from a patient whose treatment included radiotherapy and nephrectomy. CDR3 bases: TGTGCCAGCGGTGAAGCTTTCTTT. The encoded protein is CASGEAFF.